The T cell receptor beta chain described here comes from a study of T cells after yellow fever vaccination. Study-wide points: Abundant bulk-derived clonotypes could contaminate FACS-sorted repertoires.

Each CDR3 protein is one row after TCRdb ran MiXCR on the 5' RACE reads. The table shows over 45,000 distinct CDR3 sequences, with approximately 6.9% occurring only once. Looked up from germline, CDR1 is SGHVS and CDR2 is FQNEAQ. Trimming shortened V by 1 base and J by 4 bases, and 13 bases separated the two germline ends. The CDR3 is made up of 15 amino acids. Comment on this clonotype: Its antigen remains unknown.

The chain joins TRBV7-8 to TRBJ2-5; D ambiguous. The sequence was collected from a man younger than 35 who received the YFV17D yellow fever vaccine. Sequenced here: CD8+ T cells sorted from PBMCs, sampled on the day of the first yellow fever vaccination. The CDR3 reads CASSLVNTVGETQYF. Here the CDR3 DNA reads TGTGCCAGCAGCTTAGTCAATACTGTGGGAGAGACCCAGTACTTC. Using reference TRBV7-8 and TRBJ2-5 for the parts outside the CDR3, the full variable domain is GAGVSQSPRYKVAKRGQDVALRCDPISGHVSLFWYQQALGQGPEFLTYFQNEAQLDKSGLPSDRFFAERPEGSVSTLKIQRTQQEDSAVYLCASSLVNTVGETQYFGPGTRLLVL.